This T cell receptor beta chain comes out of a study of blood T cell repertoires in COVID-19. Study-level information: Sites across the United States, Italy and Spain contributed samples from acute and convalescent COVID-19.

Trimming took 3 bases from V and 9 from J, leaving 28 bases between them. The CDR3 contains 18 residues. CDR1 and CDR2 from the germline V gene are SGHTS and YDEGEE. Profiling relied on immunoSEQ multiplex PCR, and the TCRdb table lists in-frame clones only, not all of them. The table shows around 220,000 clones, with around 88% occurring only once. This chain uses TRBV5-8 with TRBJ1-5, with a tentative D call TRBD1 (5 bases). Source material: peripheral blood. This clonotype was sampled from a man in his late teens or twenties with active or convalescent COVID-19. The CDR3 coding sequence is TGTGCCAGCAGCTATTCGGTCGGGGGAAGGACCCTTGGGGGGCCCCAGCATTTT. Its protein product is CASSYSVGGRTLGGPQHF.